The sequence of this T cell receptor (beta chain) was determined in a study of blood T cell repertoires in COVID-19. This table comes from immunoSEQ multiplex PCR, and its TCRdb copy is limited to in-frame clones, with some not included. The sample shows over 150,000 clones, over 70% of them seen only once. Trimming shortened V by 8 bases and J by 2 bases, and 10 bases separated the two germline ends. The CDR3 totals 12 residues. The V gene's germline CDR1 is SGHTA and CDR2 FQGNSA. The V and J genes are TRBV7-2 and TRBJ2-7; D is possibly TRBD2 (5 bases). Sequencing was carried out using peripheral blood. This TCR was recovered from an older woman who had recovered from COVID-19. The CDR3 nucleotides read TGTGCCAGCGAGGCGGGCCCCTACGAGCAGTACTTC. Its translation: CASEAGPYEQYF.